A selection of T cell receptor beta chains follows, all from one sample in a study of blood T cell repertoires in COVID-19. TCRdb keeps only in-frame clones here, not all; method: immunoSEQ multiplex PCR. This sample has fewer than 200,000 clones; roughly 85% occur once, and the top ten carry approximately 21%. Sequences were obtained from peripheral blood. Source of these receptors: a man aged 55 to 70 with active or convalescent COVID-19. Both conserved end residues are part of each CDR3. The order of the fields is V gene, D gene, CDR3 length, clone size, J gene, CDR3 protein, CDR3 DNA. D genes are given only for firm matches. A row's size may be missing; if present it is once, few, many or a size class.

V gene: TRBV19; D gene: .; CDR3 length: 12; clone size: .; J gene: TRBJ1-5; CDR3 protein: CASSILNQPQHF; CDR3 DNA: TGTGCCAGTAGTATTCTAAATCAGCCCCAGCATTTT
V gene: TRBV20-1; D gene: TRBD2; CDR3 length: 11; clone size: .; J gene: TRBJ2-7; CDR3 protein: CSAGLEPEQYF; CDR3 DNA: TGCAGTGCGGGACTAGAGCCCGAGCAGTACTTC
V gene: TRBV19; D gene: TRBD1; CDR3 length: 17; clone size: .; J gene: TRBJ1-2; CDR3 protein: CASSAGTGSLSNYGYTF; CDR3 DNA: TGTGCCAGTAGTGCCGGGACAGGGAGTCTAAGTAACTATGGCTACACCTTC
V gene: TRBV9; D gene: .; CDR3 length: 15; clone size: .; J gene: TRBJ1-3; CDR3 protein: CASSVEGASGNTIYF; CDR3 DNA: TGTGCCAGCAGCGTAGAAGGGGCTAGTGGAAACACCATATATTTT
V gene: TRBV7-2; D gene: TRBD1; CDR3 length: 15; clone size: .; J gene: TRBJ1-2; CDR3 protein: CASSFPGQGTYGYTF; CDR3 DNA: TGTGCCAGCAGCTTTCCGGGACAGGGGACTTATGGCTACACCTTC
V gene: TRBV4-1; D gene: TRBD2; CDR3 length: 18; clone size: .; J gene: TRBJ2-2; CDR3 protein: CASSPRLAGGQNTGELFF; CDR3 DNA: TGCGCCAGCAGCCCTCGCCTAGCGGGGGGGCAAAACACCGGGGAGCTGTTTTTT
V gene: TRBV15; D gene: .; CDR3 length: 15; clone size: .; J gene: TRBJ1-1; CDR3 protein: CATSSPGWGVTEAFF; CDR3 DNA: TGTGCCACCAGCTCACCCGGTTGGGGGGTCACTGAAGCTTTCTTT
V gene: TRBV2; D gene: TRBD1; CDR3 length: 17; clone size: .; J gene: TRBJ1-2; CDR3 protein: CASSKTGGVVMVGGYTF; CDR3 DNA: TGTGCCAGCAGTAAGACAGGGGGCGTTGTAATGGTCGGTGGCTACACCTTC
V gene: TRBV5-1; D gene: .; CDR3 length: 14; clone size: once; J gene: TRBJ1-1; CDR3 protein: CASSPDRGNTEAFF; CDR3 DNA: TGCGCCAGCAGCCCTGACCGGGGGAACACTGAAGCTTTCTTT
V gene: TRBV30; D gene: TRBD1; CDR3 length: 15; clone size: few; J gene: TRBJ1-2; CDR3 protein: CAWAGTADYNYGYTF; CDR3 DNA: TGTGCCTGGGCCGGGACAGCCGATTACAACTATGGCTACACCTTC
V gene: TRBV21-1; D gene: .; CDR3 length: 15; clone size: .; J gene: TRBJ2-7; CDR3 protein: CASIFYNRVMDEQYF; CDR3 DNA: TGTGCCAGCATTTTTTATAACAGGGTCATGGACGAGCAGTACTTC
V gene: TRBV12-3/TRBV12-4; D gene: TRBD1; CDR3 length: 12; clone size: .; J gene: TRBJ1-1; CDR3 protein: CASSDQGAEAFF; CDR3 DNA: TGTGCCAGCAGCGACCAGGGGGCTGAAGCTTTCTTT
V gene: TRBV27; D gene: TRBD2; CDR3 length: 17; clone size: .; J gene: TRBJ2-7; CDR3 protein: CASSFRDGAGGLYEQYF; CDR3 DNA: TGTGCCAGCAGTTTTCGGGACGGAGCGGGGGGACTTTACGAGCAGTACTTC
V gene: TRBV24-1; D gene: TRBD1; CDR3 length: 14; clone size: once; J gene: TRBJ2-1; CDR3 protein: CATSDRGFYNEQFF; CDR3 DNA: TGTGCCACCTCGGACAGGGGGTTCTACAATGAGCAGTTCTTC
V gene: TRBV2; D gene: .; CDR3 length: 15; clone size: once; J gene: TRBJ1-6; CDR3 protein: CASSEAVAKNSPLHF; CDR3 DNA: TGTGCCAGCAGTGAAGCGGTAGCGAAGAATTCACCCCTCCACTTT
V gene: TRBV2; D gene: TRBD2; CDR3 length: 14; clone size: .; J gene: TRBJ2-7; CDR3 protein: CASSAGTSGYEQYF; CDR3 DNA: TGTGCCAGCAGCGCCGGGACTAGCGGTTACGAGCAGTACTTC
V gene: TRBV6-6; D gene: .; CDR3 length: 16; clone size: .; J gene: TRBJ2-7; CDR3 protein: CASRSPLGLPSYEQYF; CDR3 DNA: TGTGCCAGCAGGTCGCCACTGGGACTCCCCAGCTACGAGCAGTACTTC
V gene: TRBV6-1; D gene: .; CDR3 length: 15; clone size: .; J gene: TRBJ1-5; CDR3 protein: CASSELGDSNQPQHF; CDR3 DNA: TGTGCCAGCAGTGAATTGGGAGACTCCAATCAGCCCCAGCATTTT
V gene: TRBV5-5; D gene: .; CDR3 length: 16; clone size: .; J gene: TRBJ2-3; CDR3 protein: CASSSIARTSTDTQYF; CDR3 DNA: TGTGCCAGCAGCTCGATAGCTAGGACTAGCACAGATACGCAGTATTTT
V gene: TRBV6-5; D gene: TRBD1; CDR3 length: 15; clone size: .; J gene: TRBJ1-2; CDR3 protein: CASSYRGQRDYGYTF; CDR3 DNA: TGTGCCAGCAGTTACAGGGGGCAAAGGGACTATGGCTACACCTTC
V gene: TRBV14; D gene: TRBD2; CDR3 length: 18; clone size: .; J gene: TRBJ2-3; CDR3 protein: CASSQDLVLAGRTDTQYF; CDR3 DNA: TGTGCCAGCAGCCAAGATCTTGTACTAGCGGGGCGCACAGATACGCAGTATTTT
V gene: TRBV3-1/TRBV3-2; D gene: TRBD1; CDR3 length: 15; clone size: .; J gene: TRBJ1-2; CDR3 protein: CASSQKPTGGYGYTF; CDR3 DNA: TGTGCCAGCAGCCAAAAACCGACAGGGGGCTATGGCTACACCTTC